The sequence of this T cell receptor beta chain was determined in a study of metastatic and nonmetastatic thyroid tumors (dated by TCRdb to 2020 to 2021). With respect to the entire study: Repertoires were compared across peripheral blood and tumor or nodule tissue samples from malignant and benign thyroid patients. Findings and caveats that apply to the study as a whole: In both blood and tumor samples, TCR beta diversity was reported to be significantly higher in malignant tumors than in benign nodules.

Library generation was performed with PCR. The reads were generated on an Illumina HiSeq 4000. High-throughput sequencing was used to profile the TCR beta-chain CDR3 region of each patient. In the authors' own workflow: The researchers built a classifier to tell apart papillary thyroid cancer patients with distant metastasis, based on CDR3 differences among clinicopathological groups. To measure repertoire diversity the researchers used the Shannon index, while the Morisita-Horn index served to gauge how similar the tumor and blood repertoires were. Using fastp trimming at Q25 and MiXCR clonotype assembly, TCRdb reanalyzed the public sequencing data and kept in-frame beta chains. The V and J calls shown here were made by TCRdb, not taken from the authors' results. The sample contains about 10,000 clones, 25% to 40% of them found a single time. The ten largest clones add up to around 4.8% of the sample.

By its share of the sample, this clone is medium-sized (0.01 to 0.1%). Its antigen is still unknown. No base quality values were provided; no much bigger clone lies one nucleotide off. The CDR3 numbers 20 residues from cysteine through phenylalanine. The CDR3 DNA has 60 bases and is translated from base 1. Relative to germline, V is missing 0 bases and J is missing 0 bases, with 10 bases of the junction outside any gene match. As encoded in the germline V gene (reference sequence), CDR1 is MNHEY while CDR2 is SMNVEV. Before undergoing thyroid surgery, none of the patients had been given any kind of treatment. Patient clinical samples collected from about 2012 to 2018 were retrospectively analysed using T-cell receptor beta sequencing.

The TCR originated in a female donor with papillary thyroid cancer or a benign thyroid nodule (not recorded which). Some clones in this sample may be carry-over from other donors' samples. The rearranged chain carries TRBV27 and TRBJ2-7; 14 bases in the middle match TRBD2. The specimen sequenced was tumor tissue. The sequence in DNA is TGTGCCAGCAGTTTATCTGGACTAGCGGGAGGATCGAGACCCTCCTACGAGCAGTACTTC. This is translated as CASSLSGLAGGSRPSYEQYF.